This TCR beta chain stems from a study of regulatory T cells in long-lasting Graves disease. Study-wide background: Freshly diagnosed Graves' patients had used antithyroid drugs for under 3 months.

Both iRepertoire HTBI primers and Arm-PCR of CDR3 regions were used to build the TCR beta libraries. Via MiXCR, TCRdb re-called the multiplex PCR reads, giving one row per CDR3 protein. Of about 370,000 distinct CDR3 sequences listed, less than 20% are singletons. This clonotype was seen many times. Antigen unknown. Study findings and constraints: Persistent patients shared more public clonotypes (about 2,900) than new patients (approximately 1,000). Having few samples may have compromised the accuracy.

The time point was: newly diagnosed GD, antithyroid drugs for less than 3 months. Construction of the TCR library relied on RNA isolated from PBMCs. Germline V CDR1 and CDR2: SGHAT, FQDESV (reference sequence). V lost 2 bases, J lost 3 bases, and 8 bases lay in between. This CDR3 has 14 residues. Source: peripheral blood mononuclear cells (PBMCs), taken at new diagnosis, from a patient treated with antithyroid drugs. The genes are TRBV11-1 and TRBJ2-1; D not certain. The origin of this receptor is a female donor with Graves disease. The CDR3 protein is CASSLRPVYNEQFF. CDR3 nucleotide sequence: TGTGCCAGCAGCTTAAGGCCGGTCTACAATGAGCAGTTCTTC.